The clone carrying this T cell receptor beta chain was detected many times. The antigen is not known. The data belong to a study of T cells in Graves' hyperthyroidism and ophthalmopathy. Study details: At initial diagnosis, before any treatment had begun, peripheral blood was obtained.

What was amplified from RNA transcripts were TCR beta CDR3 regions. HTBI primers were employed in a first-round RT-PCR of the TCR CDR3. TCRdb fed the multiplex PCR reads into MiXCR, producing one record per CDR3 protein. Altogether approximately 400,000 distinct CDR3 sequences are present, under 20% being singletons, with the ten largest covering approximately 4%. General observations from the study: Expanded thyroid clonotypes (above 0.001) were mostly also found in blood.

There are 12 residues in the CDR3. Per the germline V gene, CDR1 is DFQATT and CDR2 is SNEGSKA (reference sequence). Between the trimmed V and J ends, which lost 5 bases and 2 bases, there was a span of 10 bases. Graves' hyperthyroidism is called stable when ophthalmopathy does not progress within 18 months. It was 10 ml of fresh peripheral blood that supplied the PBMCs. The rearrangement joins TRBV20-1 to TRBJ2-7, with D unclear. Sequencing input: blood. The TCR originated in a woman aged 18-35 years with Graves' hyperthyroidism. CDR3 residues: CSAPRNPYEQYF. The CDR3 DNA sequence: TGCAGTGCTCCTAGGAATCCCTACGAGCAGTACTTC.